This TCR beta chain was retrieved from a study of blood T cell repertoires in COVID-19. Study as a whole: PBMCs, B-cell-depleted T cells, or T cells provided the cDNA or gDNA that made up the material.

As originally analysed: Cell counts per sample came from amplifying reference gene primers. The data were produced by immunoSEQ multiplex PCR, yet TCRdb's version contains in-frame clones alone and is incomplete. V, J and clone size are taken as reported in that table, and D and trimming were inferred from the DNA itself. This repertoire shows about 230,000 clones, approximately 82% found once; its top ten account for under 3%. The source is a woman aged 70-85 years with active or convalescent COVID-19. The source material was peripheral blood.

The CDR3 loop is CASSLNWAGNSPLHF. The CDR3 DNA sequence: TGTGCCAGCAGCTTGAATTGGGCGGGTAATTCACCCCTCCACTTT. The rearrangement links TRBV5-6 to TRBJ1-6; D is uncertain. The CDR3 is made up of 15 amino acids. Trimming stripped 1 base from V and 6 bases from J, with 11 bases between. Germline CDR1 SGHDT, CDR2 YYEEEE.